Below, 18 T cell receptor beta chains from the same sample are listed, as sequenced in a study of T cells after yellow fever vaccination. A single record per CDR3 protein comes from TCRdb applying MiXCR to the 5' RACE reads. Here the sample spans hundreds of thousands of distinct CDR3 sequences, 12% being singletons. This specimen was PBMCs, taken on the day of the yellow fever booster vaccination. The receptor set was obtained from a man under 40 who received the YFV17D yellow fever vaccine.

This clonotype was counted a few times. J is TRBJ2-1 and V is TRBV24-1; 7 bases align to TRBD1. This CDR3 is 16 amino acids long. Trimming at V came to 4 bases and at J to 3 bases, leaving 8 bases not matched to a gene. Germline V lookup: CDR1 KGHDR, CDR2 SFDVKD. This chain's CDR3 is CATSDPPTGSYNEQFF. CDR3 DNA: TGTGCCACCAGTGACCCCCCGACAGGGAGCTACAATGAGCAGTTCTTC.

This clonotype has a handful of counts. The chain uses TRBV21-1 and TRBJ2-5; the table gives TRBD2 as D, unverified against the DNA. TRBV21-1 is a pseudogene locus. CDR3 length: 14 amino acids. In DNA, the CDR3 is TGTGCCACCGAGACTAGCGGGAGAGGAGAGACCCAGTACTTC. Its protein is CATETSGRGETQYF.

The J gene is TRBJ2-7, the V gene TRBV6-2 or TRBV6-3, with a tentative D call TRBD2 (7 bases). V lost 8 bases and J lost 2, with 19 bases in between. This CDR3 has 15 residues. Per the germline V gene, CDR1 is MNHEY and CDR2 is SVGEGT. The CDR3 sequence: CASWGGPLPPYEQYF. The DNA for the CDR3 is TGTGCCAGCTGGGGGGGGCCCTTACCGCCCTACGAGCAGTACTTC.

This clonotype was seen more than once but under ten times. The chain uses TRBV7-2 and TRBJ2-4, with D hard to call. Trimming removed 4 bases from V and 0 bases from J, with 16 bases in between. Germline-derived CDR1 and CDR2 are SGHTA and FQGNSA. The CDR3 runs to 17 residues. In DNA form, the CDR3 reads TGTGCCAGCAGCTCACCTACGGATTCGCTAGCCAAAAACATTCAGTACTTC. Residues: CASSSPTDSLAKNIQYF. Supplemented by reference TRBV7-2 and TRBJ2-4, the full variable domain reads GAGVSQSPSNKVTEKGKDVELRCDPISGHTALYWYRQSLGQGLEFLIYFQGNSAPDKSGLPSDRFSAERTGGSVSTLTIQRTQQEDSAVYLCASSSPTDSLAKNIQYFGAGTRLSVL.

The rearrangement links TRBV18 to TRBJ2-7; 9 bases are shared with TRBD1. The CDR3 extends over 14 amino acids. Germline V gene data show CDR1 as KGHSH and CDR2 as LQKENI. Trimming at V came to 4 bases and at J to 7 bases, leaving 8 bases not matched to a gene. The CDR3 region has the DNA TGTGCCAGCTCACTAGGGACAGGGCTCCTGGAGCAGTACTTC. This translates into CASSLGTGLLEQYF.

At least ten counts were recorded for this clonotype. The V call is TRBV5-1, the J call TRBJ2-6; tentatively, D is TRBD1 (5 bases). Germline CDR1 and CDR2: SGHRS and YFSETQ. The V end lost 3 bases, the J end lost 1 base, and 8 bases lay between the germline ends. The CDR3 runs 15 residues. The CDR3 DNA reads TGCGCCAGCAGCTACGACAGATCTGGGGCCAACGTCCTGACTTTC. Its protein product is CASSYDRSGANVLTF.

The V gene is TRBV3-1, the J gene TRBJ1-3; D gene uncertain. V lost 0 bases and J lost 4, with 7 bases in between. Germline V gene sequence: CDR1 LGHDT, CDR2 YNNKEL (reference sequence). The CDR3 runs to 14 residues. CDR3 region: CASSQDEAGNTIYF. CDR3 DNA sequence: TGTGCCAGCAGCCAAGATGAGGCCGGAAACACCATATATTTT. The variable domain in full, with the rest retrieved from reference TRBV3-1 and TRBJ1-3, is DTAVSQTPKYLVTQMGNDKSIKCEQNLGHDTMYWYKQDSKKFLKIMFSYNNKELIINETVPNRFSPKSPDKAHLNLHINSLELGDSAVYFCASSQDEAGNTIYFGEGSWLTVV.

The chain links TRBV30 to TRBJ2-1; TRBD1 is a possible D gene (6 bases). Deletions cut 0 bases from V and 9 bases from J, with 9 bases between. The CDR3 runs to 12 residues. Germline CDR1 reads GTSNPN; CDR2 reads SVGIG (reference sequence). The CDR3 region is CAWSVQGSEQFF. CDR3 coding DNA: TGTGCCTGGAGTGTCCAGGGGAGTGAGCAGTTCTTC.

Written as DNA, the CDR3 is TGTGCCAGCAGCCGCGGACAGGGATCCAATCAGCCCCAGCATTTT. As protein: CASSRGQGSNQPQHF. The genes are TRBV6-2 or TRBV6-3 and TRBJ1-5, with TRBD1 matching over 8 bases. Per the germline V gene, CDR1 is MNHEY and CDR2 is SVGEGT. The CDR3 is made up of 15 amino acids. V dropped 6 bases and J dropped 3; count of bases not matched to a gene: 7.

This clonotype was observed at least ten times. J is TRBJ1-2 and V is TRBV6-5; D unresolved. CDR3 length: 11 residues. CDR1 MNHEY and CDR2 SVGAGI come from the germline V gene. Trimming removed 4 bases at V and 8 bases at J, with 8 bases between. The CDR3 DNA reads TGTGCCAGCAGTTCCGGGGTCGGCTACACCTTC. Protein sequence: CASSSGVGYTF.

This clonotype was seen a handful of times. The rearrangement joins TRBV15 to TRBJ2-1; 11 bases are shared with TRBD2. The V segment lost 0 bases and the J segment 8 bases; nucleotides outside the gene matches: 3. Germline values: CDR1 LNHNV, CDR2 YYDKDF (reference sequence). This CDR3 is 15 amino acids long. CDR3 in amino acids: CATSRELAGVDEQFF. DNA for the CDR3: TGTGCCACCAGCAGAGAACTAGCGGGAGTCGATGAGCAGTTCTTC.

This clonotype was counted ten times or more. The CDR3 DNA follows: TGTGCCAGCTCACTGACAGGAGGGCAGTACTTC. Its translation is CASSLTGGQYF. The rearrangement joins TRBV18 to TRBJ2-7; possibly TRBD1 for D (6 bases). The CDR3 runs 11 residues. Germline V gene sequence: CDR1 KGHSH, CDR2 LQKENI. With 4 bases removed from V and 9 bases from J, the gap between germline ends came to 10 bases.

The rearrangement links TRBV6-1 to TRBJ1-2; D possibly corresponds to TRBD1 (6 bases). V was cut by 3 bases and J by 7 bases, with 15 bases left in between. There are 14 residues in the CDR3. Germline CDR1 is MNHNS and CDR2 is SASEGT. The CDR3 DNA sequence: TGTGCCAGCAGTGATCTGGGGGGCGCCGGTGGCTACACCTTC. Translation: CASSDLGGAGGYTF.

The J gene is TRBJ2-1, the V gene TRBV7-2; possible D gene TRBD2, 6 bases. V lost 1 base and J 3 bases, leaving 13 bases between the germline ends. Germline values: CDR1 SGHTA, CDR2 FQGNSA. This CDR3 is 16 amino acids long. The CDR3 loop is CASSLVKGGLYNEQFF. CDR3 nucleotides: TGTGCCAGCAGCTTAGTAAAGGGAGGCCTCTACAATGAGCAGTTCTTC.

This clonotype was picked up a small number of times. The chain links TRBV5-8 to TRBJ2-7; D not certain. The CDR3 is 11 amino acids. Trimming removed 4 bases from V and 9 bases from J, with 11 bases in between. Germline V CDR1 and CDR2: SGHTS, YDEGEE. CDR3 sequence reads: CASSVSRGQYF. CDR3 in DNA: TGTGCCAGCAGCGTTTCGAGAGGGCAGTACTTC. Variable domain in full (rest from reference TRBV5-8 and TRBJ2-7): EAGVTQSPTHLIKTRGQQATLRCSPISGHTSVYWYQQALGLGLQFLLWYDEGEERNRGNFPPRFSGRQFPNYSSELNVNALELEDSALYLCASSVSRGQYFGPGTRLTVT.

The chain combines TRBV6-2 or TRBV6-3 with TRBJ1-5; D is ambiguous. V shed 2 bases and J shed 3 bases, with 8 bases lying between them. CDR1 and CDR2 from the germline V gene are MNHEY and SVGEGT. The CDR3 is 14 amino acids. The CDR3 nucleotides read TGTGCCAGCAGTTACGCTACAAACAATCAGCCCCAGCATTTT. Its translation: CASSYATNNQPQHF.

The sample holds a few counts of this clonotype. Written as DNA, the CDR3 is TGCAGTGCTTATAGACCGGGGGATGAGCAGTTCTTC. This codes for CSAYRPGDEQFF. The chain joins TRBV20-1 to TRBJ2-1, with TRBD2 as a possible D gene (6 bases). V gave up 5 bases and J gave up 8 bases, with 13 bases separating them. In germline, CDR1 is DFQATT, CDR2 SNEGSKA (reference sequence). There are 12 residues in the CDR3.

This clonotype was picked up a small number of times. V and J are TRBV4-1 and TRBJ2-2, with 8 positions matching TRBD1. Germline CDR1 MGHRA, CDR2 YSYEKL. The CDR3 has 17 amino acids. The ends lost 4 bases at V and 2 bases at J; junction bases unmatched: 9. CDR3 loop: CASSPFTDRANTGELFF. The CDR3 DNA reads TGCGCCAGCAGCCCTTTTACGGACAGGGCCAACACCGGGGAGCTGTTTTTT.